One sample yielded the 17 T cell receptor beta chains listed below, sequenced in a study of cytomegalovirus exposure and HLA in healthy donors. PCR used 60 Vbeta primers and 13 Jbeta primers. Data came from immunoSEQ multiplex PCR; TCRdb stores just in-frame clones and leaves some out. Of 120,000 or so clones in the sample, about 80% were seen once. The sequencing input was PBMCs. The receptors stem from a man aged 30 to 45 in good health and CMV-seropositive.

This chain links TRBV25-1 with TRBJ1-1, with D uncertain. The germline V gene has CDR1 MGHDK and CDR2 SYGVNS. V shed 4 bases and J shed 3 bases, with 9 bases lying between them. The CDR3 loop spans 13 amino acids. The DNA of the CDR3 is TGTGCCAGCAGTGCTCAGCGCTACACTGAAGCTTTCTTT. Its translation is CASSAQRYTEAFF.

V and J are TRBV2 and TRBJ2-1; D gene unclear. The germline V gene has CDR1 SNHLY and CDR2 FYNNEI. There are 13 residues in the CDR3. Trimming left V 2 bases short and J 2 bases short, with 4 bases between. CDR3 protein: CASSELAYNEQFF. CDR3 nucleotides: TGTGCCAGCAGTGAACTAGCCTACAATGAGCAGTTCTTC. Combining the CDR3 with reference TRBV2 and TRBJ2-1 gives the whole variable domain EPEVTQTPSHQVTQMGQEVILRCVPISNHLYFYWYRQILGQKVEFLVSFYNNEISEKSEIFDDQFSVERPDGSNFTLKIRSTKLEDSAMYFCASSELAYNEQFFGPGTRLTVL.

The chain carries TRBV2 and TRBJ2-7; 8 nucleotides match TRBD1. The length of the CDR3 is 15 residues. J was trimmed by 1 base and V by 4 bases; bases with no gene match: 6. The germline CDR1 and CDR2 sequences are SNHLY and FYNNEI. The CDR3 loop is CASSAYRGSSYEQYF. The CDR3 bases are TGTGCCAGCAGTGCGTACAGGGGGTCTTCCTACGAGCAGTACTTC.

This chain joins TRBV7-6 and TRBJ2-7, with 10 bases matching TRBD2. V dropped 5 bases and J dropped 0; count of bases not matched to a gene: 13. This CDR3 comprises 18 residues. Germline-derived CDR1 and CDR2 are SGHVS and FNYEAQ. CDR3: CASSPLRVAGGYSYEQYF. CDR3 DNA: TGTGCCAGCAGCCCACTCCGGGTAGCGGGGGGATACTCCTACGAGCAGTACTTC.

The rearrangement links TRBV2 to TRBJ2-5, with 8 bases identical to TRBD2. The J call may be incorrect, as the DNA end agrees better with TRBJ2-7. The CDR3 length is 14 residues. Per germline, CDR1 SNHLY and CDR2 FYNNEI. The CDR3 loop is CASSERGGPYEQYF. Here the CDR3 DNA reads TGTGCCAGCAGTGAACGGGGGGGCCCTTACGAGCAGTACTTC.

The chain employs TRBV6-6 and TRBJ2-7; 9 nucleotides line up with TRBD1. The CDR3 is 16 residues long. Germline V gene data show CDR1 as MNHNY and CDR2 as SVGAGI (reference sequence). V lost 2 bases, J lost 5 bases, and 10 bases stayed unmatched. The CDR3 nucleotides are TGTGCCAGCAGTTACCCCCGGGACAGGGCAACCCACGAGCAGTACTTC. Translated, it gives CASSYPRDRATHEQYF.

The chain combines TRBV4-1 with TRBJ2-7; 10 bases match TRBD2. The germline CDR1 and CDR2 sequences are MGHRA and YSYEKL. Trimming at V came to 1 base and at J to 3 bases, leaving 3 bases not matched to a gene. CDR3 size: 15 residues. This CDR3 is CASSQVTSGDYEQYF. The CDR3 DNA sequence: TGCGCCAGCAGCCAAGTAACTAGCGGGGACTACGAGCAGTACTTC.

This rearrangement joins TRBV2 to TRBJ2-2, with 9 positions matching TRBD1. CDR1 and CDR2 from the germline V gene are SNHLY and FYNNEI. The CDR3 is 14 amino acids. Unmatched junction bases numbered 5, after V lost 6 bases and J lost 6 bases. The CDR3 nucleotides are TGTGCCAGCAGGGCTAGACAGGGGGCCGGGGAGCTGTTTTTT. As protein: CASRARQGAGELFF.

The chain is built from TRBV2 and TRBJ2-2, with 9 bases fitting TRBD2. With 9 bases clipped from V and 7 bases from J, the junction kept 9 bases outside the gene matches. CDR1 is SNHLY and CDR2 is FYNNEI in the germline V gene. This CDR3 has 14 residues. The CDR3 sequence is CARGGGGPGGELFF. In DNA form, the CDR3 reads TGTGCCAGAGGCGGGGGGGGACCGGGCGGGGAGCTGTTTTTT.

The rearrangement uses TRBV11-1 and TRBJ1-6; D might be TRBD1 (5 bases). V was clipped by 5 bases and J by 8 bases, with 10 bases between them. The CDR3 has 13 residues. The germline gives CDR1 SGHAT, CDR2 FQDESV (reference sequence). The chain's CDR3 is CASSLRVYSPLHF. In DNA, the CDR3 is TGTGCCAGCAGCCTCAGGGTATATTCACCCCTCCACTTT. The full variable domain, in which reference TRBV11-1 and TRBJ1-6 provide the parts outside the CDR3, is EAEVAQSPRYKITEKSQAVAFWCDPISGHATLYWYRQILGQGPELLVQFQDESVVDDSQLPKDRFSAERLKGVDSTLKIQPAELGDSAMYLCASSLRVYSPLHFGNGTRLTVT.

This chain connects TRBV7-3 to TRBJ2-3, with D unresolved. Germline CDR1 reads SGHTA; CDR2 reads FQGTGA. Trimming took 5 bases from V and 4 from J, leaving 13 bases between them. The CDR3 length is 14 residues. CDR3 nucleotides: TGTGCCAGCAGCCCCCGAGAAAGAGCAGATACGCAGTATTTT. Translation: CASSPRERADTQYF.

V and J are TRBV6-1 and TRBJ1-1, with D hard to call. Germline-derived CDR1 and CDR2 are MNHNS and SASEGT. The V gene lost 6 bases and the J gene lost 0 bases, with 8 bases spanning the gap. The CDR3 spans 13 residues. CDR3 nucleotide sequence: TGTGCCAGCAGCGGGAATATGAACACTGAAGCTTTCTTT. Its translation: CASSGNMNTEAFF.

This chain joins TRBV10-1 and TRBJ2-7; perhaps TRBD2 as D (6 bases). V lost 3 bases and J 7 bases, leaving 16 bases between the germline ends. The CDR3 runs to 14 residues. The germline V gene has CDR1 WNHNN and CDR2 SYGVQD (reference sequence). As DNA, the CDR3 is TGCGCCAGCAGTGAATTCCCCGCGGGAAGGGAGCAGTACTTC. This encodes CASSEFPAGREQYF.

Worth noting for this clone: The junction and the germline gene differ at one end; a read error may be behind it. The V call is TRBV10-3, the J call TRBJ2-5; tentative D call: TRBD1 (6 bases). This CDR3 region has 17 residues. Germline lookup yields CDR1 ENHRY and CDR2 SYGVKD. The CDR3 nucleotides are TGTGTCATCAGTGAGTCGTCGGCAGGGGAACTCCAAGAGACCCAGTACTTC. Its translation: CVISESSAGELQETQYF.

This clone was seen just once. This chain joins TRBV7-9 and TRBJ1-3, with a possible D match to TRBD1 (5 bases). Deletions cut 1 base from V and 2 bases from J, with 12 bases between. Germline V CDR1 and CDR2: SEHNR, FQNEAQ (reference sequence). This CDR3 is built from 16 residues. Written as DNA, the CDR3 is TGTGCCAGCAGCTTAGTGGGAGGGGATACTGGAAACACCATATATTTT. Protein product: CASSLVGGDTGNTIYF.

This sequence joins TRBV19 and TRBJ2-2, with D perhaps TRBD1 (5 bases). CDR3 length: 18 amino acids. The germline V gene has CDR1 LNHDA and CDR2 SQIVND (reference sequence). Trimming left V 3 bases short and J 1 base short, with 18 bases between. CDR3 nucleotide sequence: TGTGCCAGTAGTATGTACAGGCCTCTTCTTAAGAACACCGGGGAGCTGTTTTTT. Protein product: CASSMYRPLLKNTGELFF.

The chain employs TRBV6-6 and TRBJ2-7, with TRBD2 as a possible D gene (5 bases). With 5 bases removed from V and 2 bases from J, the gap between germline ends came to 16 bases. CDR1 and CDR2 from the germline V gene are MNHNY and SVGAGI (reference sequence). This CDR3 is built from 15 residues. The CDR3 sequence: CASSPGRGPPYEQYF. The CDR3 region has the DNA TGTGCCAGCAGTCCCGGACGAGGGCCCCCCTACGAGCAGTACTTC.